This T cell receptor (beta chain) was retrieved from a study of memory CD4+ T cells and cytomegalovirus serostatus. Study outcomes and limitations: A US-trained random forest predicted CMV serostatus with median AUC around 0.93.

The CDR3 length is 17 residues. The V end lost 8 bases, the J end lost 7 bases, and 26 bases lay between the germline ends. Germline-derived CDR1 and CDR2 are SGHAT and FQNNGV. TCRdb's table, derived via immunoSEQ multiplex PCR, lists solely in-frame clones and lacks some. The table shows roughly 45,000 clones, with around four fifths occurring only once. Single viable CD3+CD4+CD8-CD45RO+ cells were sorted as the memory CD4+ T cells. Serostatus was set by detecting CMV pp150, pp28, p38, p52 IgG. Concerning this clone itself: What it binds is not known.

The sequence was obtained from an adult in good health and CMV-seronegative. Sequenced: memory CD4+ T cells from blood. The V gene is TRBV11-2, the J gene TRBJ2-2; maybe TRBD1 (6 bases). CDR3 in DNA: TGTGCCAGCCAACGCCCCTGGGCAGGGGATTTCCACGGGGAGCTGTTTTTT. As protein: CASQRPWAGDFHGELFF.